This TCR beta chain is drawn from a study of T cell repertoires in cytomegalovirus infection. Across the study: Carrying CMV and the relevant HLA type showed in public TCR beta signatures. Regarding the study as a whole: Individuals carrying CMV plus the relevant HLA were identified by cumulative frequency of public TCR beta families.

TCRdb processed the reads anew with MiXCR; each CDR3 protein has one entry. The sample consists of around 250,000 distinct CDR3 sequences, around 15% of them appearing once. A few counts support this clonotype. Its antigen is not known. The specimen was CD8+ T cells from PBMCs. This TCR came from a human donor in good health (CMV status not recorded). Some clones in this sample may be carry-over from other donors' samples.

The CDR3 DNA reads TGCAGTGCTAGGGTTATAGGGAAGAGGGTATTATCCTACGAGCAGTACTTC. Amino acid sequence: CSARVIGKRVLSYEQYF. The rearrangement uses TRBV20-1 and TRBJ2-7, with TRBD2 as a possible D gene (5 bases). The CDR3 is 17 residues long. Germline values: CDR1 DFQATT, CDR2 SNEGSKA (reference sequence). Trimming pared 3 bases from V and 1 base from J, leaving 22 bases between.